This entry concerns a single T cell receptor beta chain. The germline V gene has CDR1 MRHNA and CDR2 SNTAGT. This CDR3 region has 14 residues. V was clipped by 4 bases and J by 1 base; unmatched bases: 1. These data originate in a study of blood T cell repertoires in COVID-19. Repertoires were generated with immunoSEQ multiplex PCR, while TCRdb's copy carries only in-frame clones and drops some. The repertoire holds more than 45,000 clones, with about 90% as singletons. The specimen was peripheral blood. V and J are TRBV6-4 and TRBJ2-1, with TRBD2 matching over 7 bases. This TCR was sampled from a man between 60 and 70 years old with acute or convalescent COVID-19. Written as DNA, the CDR3 is TGTGCCAGCAGTGGCGGGAGTTCCTACAATGAGCAGTTCTTC. This encodes CASSGGSSYNEQFF.